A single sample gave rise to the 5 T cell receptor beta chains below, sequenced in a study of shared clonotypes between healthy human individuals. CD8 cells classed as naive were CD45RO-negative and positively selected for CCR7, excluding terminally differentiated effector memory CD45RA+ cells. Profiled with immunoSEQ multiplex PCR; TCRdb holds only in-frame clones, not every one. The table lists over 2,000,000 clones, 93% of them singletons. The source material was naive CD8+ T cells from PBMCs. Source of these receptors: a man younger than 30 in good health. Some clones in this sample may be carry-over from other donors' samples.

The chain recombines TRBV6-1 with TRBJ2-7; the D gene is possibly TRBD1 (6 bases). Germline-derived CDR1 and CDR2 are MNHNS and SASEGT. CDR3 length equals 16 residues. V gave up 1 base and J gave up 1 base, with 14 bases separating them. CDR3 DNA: TGTGCCAGCAGTGAAGGCTTCTGGGGGCAGTCCTACGAGCAGTACTTC. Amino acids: CASSEGFWGQSYEQYF.

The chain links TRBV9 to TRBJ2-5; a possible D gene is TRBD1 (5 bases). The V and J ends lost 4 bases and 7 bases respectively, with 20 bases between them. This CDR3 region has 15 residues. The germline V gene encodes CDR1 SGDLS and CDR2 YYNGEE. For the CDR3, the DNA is TGTGCCAGCAGCCCACAGGACATCAGTAAGGGGACCCAGTACTTC. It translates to CASSPQDISKGTQYF.

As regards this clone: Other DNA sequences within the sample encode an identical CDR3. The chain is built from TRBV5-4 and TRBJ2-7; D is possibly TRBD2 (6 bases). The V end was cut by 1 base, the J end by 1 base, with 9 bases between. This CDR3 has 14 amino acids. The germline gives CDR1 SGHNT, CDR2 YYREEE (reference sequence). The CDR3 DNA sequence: TGTGCCAGCAGCTTGACCAGCGGGTCCTACGAGCAGTACTTC. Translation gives CASSLTSGSYEQYF.

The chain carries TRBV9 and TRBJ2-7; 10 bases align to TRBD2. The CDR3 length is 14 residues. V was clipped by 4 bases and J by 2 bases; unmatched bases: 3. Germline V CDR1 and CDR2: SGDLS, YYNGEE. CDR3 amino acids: CASSLTSGPYEQYF. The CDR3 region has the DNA TGTGCCAGCAGCTTGACTAGCGGGCCCTACGAGCAGTACTTC.

As DNA, the CDR3 is TGTGCCAGTAGCCCCAGACTAGCGGGAGCAGATACGCAGTATTTT. It yields the protein CASSPRLAGADTQYF. This chain uses TRBV19 with TRBJ2-3, with 12 bases lining up with TRBD2. Germline V gene lookup returns CDR1 LNHDA and CDR2 SQIVND (reference sequence). V trimming: 6 bases; J trimming: 4 bases; junction bases outside the gene matches: 5. The CDR3 length is 15 residues.